This TCR beta chain was documented in a study of T cells of healthy individuals. The V segment lost 5 bases and the J segment 8 bases; nucleotides outside the gene matches: 5. Germline V gene sequence: CDR1 MNHEY, CDR2 SVGAGI. The CDR3 consists of 15 residues. TCRdb re-derived calls from the 5' RACE reads in MiXCR, one entry per CDR3 protein. The sample yields around 98,000 distinct CDR3 sequences, roughly 18% seen once. This sequence originates from a human donor in good health. J is TRBJ1-6 and V is TRBV6-5, with 11 bases lining up with TRBD1. The CDR3 coding sequence is TGTGCCAGCAGTCGGACAGGGGGCAAGGATTCACCCCTCCACTTT. Its translation: CASSRTGGKDSPLHF.